This entry is about one T cell receptor beta chain. This clonotype was seen a handful of times. Its antigen is not yet known. No per-base quality is available; no much larger clone lies one base away. This entry comes from a study of T-cell memory formation after mild COVID-19 (dated by TCRdb to the early 2020s). About the investigation overall: Most TCR sequence clusters were specific to one of the two donors. In a couple of donors, T-cell clones that expanded and contracted after mild COVID-19 were tracked by sequencing TCRalpha and TCRbeta repertoires over time. Two young, previously healthy adult volunteers made up the cohort, one male and one female.

Findings and caveats that apply to the study as a whole: The second-wave clones that peaked on day 37 were not confirmed to be SARS-CoV-2 specific. Some responding clones were found in pre-infection memory, which suggests that pre-existing cross-reactive memory T cells took part in the SARS-CoV-2 response. The study covered only a couple of mild cases, and larger cohorts including severe cases with pre-infection samples were considered necessary. Clones contracting from day 15 to 85 had balanced CD4/CD8 phenotypes, while a second wave expanding from day 15 to 37 was biased towards CD4+. Contracting CD4+ clones were found mainly in CM and EM memory subsets, while CD8+ clones were enriched in EMRA.

PBMCs were isolated by Ficoll-Paque density gradient centrifugation. The reads were generated on an Illumina NovaSeq 6000. cDNA libraries for TCRalpha and TCRbeta were prepared by 5'RACE using constant-segment primers, with sample barcodes and unique molecular identifiers added. Trizol reagent was used to extract RNA from every sample. Amplification of the libraries took two PCR steps, and the second step added a second sample barcode plus Illumina TruSeq adapters. The libraries were sequenced on an Illumina NovaSeq using 2 x 150 bp paired-end reads. The original pipeline was this. Reads were demultiplexed and collapsed into UMI-guided consensus sequences with migec v1.2.7. With mixcr v2.1.11, UMI consensuses were aligned to TRA and TRB V and J templates and assembled into clonotypes. Expanded or contracted clonotypes were those called significant by both edgeR and NoisET, with noise models trained on biological replicates. For edgeR calls, a false discovery rate-adjusted p below 0.01 and a log2 fold-change threshold of 1 were applied. PCA with hierarchical clustering of max-normalized trajectories of the 1000 most abundant clonotypes was used as exploratory dynamics analysis. Separately sequenced CD4+ and CD8+ repertoires were used to assign a CD4 or CD8 phenotype to each responding clone. TCRdb trimmed public reads at Q25 via fastp, called clones via MiXCR and kept in-frame beta chains. Identical CDR3 proteins give one entry, which carries the most common genes and DNA. These V and J calls rely on TCRdb rather than the paper's analysis. For this sample there are about 410,000 distinct CDR3 sequences; roughly 17% appear just once. Of the sample, approximately 21% falls within the top ten clones.

In the germline V gene, CDR1 corresponds to WSHSY and CDR2 to SAAADI. V is pared back by 7 bases and J by 7 bases, with 14 bases lying between the germline termini. Reading from cysteine to phenylalanine, the CDR3 counts 13 amino acids. CDR3 DNA is the only sequence kept; it has 39 bases, read in frame from the first base. Sequencing was done on a sample of PBMCs or a T cell subset sorted from them (not recorded which). The sequence links TRBV10-2 to TRBJ1-5, with a weak D call of TRBD1 (5 bases match). The sequence came from a man between 18 and 29 years old who had mild COVID-19 (a few samples of this study predate the infection). The sample titles of this study are shuffled in the database, so cell type and time point are left out; the donor was told from shared clones. This receptor has the CDR3 CASTETGGQPQHF. The nucleotides read TGCGCCAGCACCGAAACAGGCGGGCAGCCCCAGCATTTT.